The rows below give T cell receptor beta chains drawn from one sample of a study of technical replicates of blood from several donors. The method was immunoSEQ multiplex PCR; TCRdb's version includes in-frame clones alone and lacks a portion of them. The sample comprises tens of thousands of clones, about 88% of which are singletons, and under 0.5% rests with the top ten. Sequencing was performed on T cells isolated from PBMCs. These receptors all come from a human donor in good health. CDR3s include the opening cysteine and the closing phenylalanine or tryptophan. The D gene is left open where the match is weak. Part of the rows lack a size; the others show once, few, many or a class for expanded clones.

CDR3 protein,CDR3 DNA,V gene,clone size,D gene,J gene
CASKDETENSNQPQHF,TGTGCCAGCAAAGATGAGACAGAGAATAGCAATCAGCCCCAGCATTTT,TRBV27,once,.,TRBJ1-5
CASSVEGGGTQYF,TGTGCCAGCAGCGTAGAGGGAGGGGGTACGCAGTATTTT,TRBV9,.,.,TRBJ2-3
CASSATSDSRREQYF,TGTGCCAGCAGCGCTACTAGCGACTCCCGGCGTGAGCAGTACTTC,TRBV5-6,.,TRBD2,TRBJ2-7
CASSIGGGSYEQYF,TGTGCCAGTAGTATAGGGGGGGGATCCTACGAGCAGTACTTC,TRBV19,.,TRBD2,TRBJ2-7
CASSWGGPNYGYTF,TGTGCCAGCAGTTGGGGGGGACCAAACTATGGCTACACCTTC,TRBV6-5,.,.,TRBJ1-2
CASRETSGKVGELFF,TGCGCCAGCAGAGAGACTAGCGGGAAGGTCGGGGAGCTGTTTTTT,TRBV5-1,.,TRBD2,TRBJ2-2
CSVESGRAHEQYF,TGCAGCGTTGAAAGCGGTAGGGCCCACGAGCAGTACTTC,TRBV29-1,.,.,TRBJ2-7
CALVSGRGNEQFF,TGTGCCCTAGTCAGCGGGAGAGGGAATGAGCAGTTCTTC,TRBV30,.,TRBD2,TRBJ2-1
CASSQDLAKNIQYF,TGCGCCAGCAGCCAAGACCTAGCCAAAAACATTCAGTACTTC,TRBV4-3,.,.,TRBJ2-4
CASSQEASGRTYEQYF,TGCGCCAGCAGCCAAGAGGCTAGCGGGAGAACCTACGAGCAGTACTTC,TRBV4-1,.,TRBD2,TRBJ2-7
CASSPEMNTEAFF,TGTGCCAGCAGCCCGGAGATGAACACTGAAGCTTTCTTT,TRBV7-2,.,.,TRBJ1-1
CASTGTGEGSYSTGELFF,TGTGCCAGCACCGGGACAGGGGAAGGTAGCTATTCCACCGGGGAGCTGTTTTTT,TRBV28,once,TRBD1,TRBJ2-2
CASSLARLAGGPSYEQYF,TGTGCCAGCAGCTTAGCGCGGCTAGCGGGAGGGCCAAGCTACGAGCAGTACTTC,TRBV7-9,.,TRBD2,TRBJ2-7
CASSPGLTGINTGELFF,TGCGCCAGCAGCCCCGGCTTGACAGGGATCAACACCGGGGAGCTGTTTTTT,TRBV4-1,.,TRBD1,TRBJ2-2
CASSHAIRDNRYEQYF,TGTGCCAGCAGCCACGCAATACGGGACAACCGCTACGAGCAGTACTTC,TRBV14,.,.,TRBJ2-7
CSARRGELFF,TGCAGCGCTAGGCGCGGGGAGCTGTTTTTT,TRBV29-1,few,.,TRBJ2-2
CASSSRAGLGNEQFF,TGTGCCAGCAGCTCCCGAGCGGGACTAGGCAATGAGCAGTTCTTC,TRBV9,once,TRBD2,TRBJ2-1
CASSIHRGSTGELFF,TGTGCCAGTAGTATCCACAGGGGAAGCACCGGGGAGCTGTTTTTT,TRBV19,.,TRBD1,TRBJ2-2
CTSVYRGGLEEKLFF,TGCACCAGCGTATATAGGGGGGGTCTGGAGGAAAAACTGTTTTTT,TRBV1,once,.,TRBJ1-4
CASSDSGYNEQFF,TGTGCCAGCAGTGATAGCGGTTACAATGAGCAGTTCTTC,TRBV2,.,.,TRBJ2-1
CASSLDREMNTEAFF,TGTGCCAGCAGCTTGGACCGGGAAATGAACACTGAAGCTTTCTTT,TRBV5-4,few,.,TRBJ1-1
CSGSQGALNTEAFF,TGCAGCGGCTCACAGGGGGCCTTGAACACTGAAGCTTTCTTT,TRBV29-1,.,TRBD1,TRBJ1-1
CASSLRLAGVNEQFF,TGTGCCAGCAGCTTAAGACTAGCGGGAGTTAATGAGCAGTTCTTC,TRBV7-2,.,TRBD2,TRBJ2-1
CASSLQGAGSEQYF,TGCGCCAGCAGCTTGCAGGGGGCTGGTAGCGAGCAGTACTTC,TRBV5-1,.,TRBD1,TRBJ2-7
CASPLGGTYNEQFF,TGTGCCAGCCCCCTAGGGGGAACCTACAATGAGCAGTTCTTC,TRBV2,.,.,TRBJ2-1
CASSSPEAGASYEQYF,TGTGCCAGCAGCTCCCCAGAGGCAGGGGCGTCCTACGAGCAGTACTTC,TRBV11-2,.,.,TRBJ2-7
CASSPPGGGSYEQYF,TGTGCCAGCTCACCACCTGGAGGGGGCAGCTACGAGCAGTACTTC,TRBV18,.,.,TRBJ2-7
CASSFLGQGDTQYF,TGTGCCAGCAGTTTTTTGGGACAGGGGGATACGCAGTATTTT,TRBV28,.,TRBD1,TRBJ2-3
CASSDTGNLSPEAFF,TGCGCCAGCAGCGACACCGGGAACCTAAGCCCTGAAGCTTTCTTT,TRBV5-1,.,.,TRBJ1-1
CASSQGGETQYF,TGCGCCAGCAGCCAAGGAGGGGAGACCCAGTACTTC,TRBV4-1,.,.,TRBJ2-5
CAWSPRDRVETQYF,TGTGCCTGGAGTCCCCGGGACAGGGTAGAGACCCAGTACTTC,TRBV30,.,TRBD1,TRBJ2-5
CASSLSYEQYF,TGTGCCAGCAGCCTCAGCTACGAGCAGTACTTC,TRBV14,few,.,TRBJ2-7
CASSPGLAGELHEQYF,TGTGCCAGCTCACCCGGACTAGCGGGAGAACTGCACGAGCAGTACTTC,TRBV18,.,TRBD2,TRBJ2-7
CASRLGLSANEQFF,TGTGCCAGCAGATTGGGACTATCGGCCAATGAGCAGTTCTTC,TRBV5-6,.,TRBD2,TRBJ2-1
CASSGQREGSSSGANVLTF,TGTGCCAGCAGCGGGCAGCGGGAGGGGTCTAGCTCTGGGGCCAACGTCCTGACTTTC,TRBV7-6,.,TRBD2,TRBJ2-6
CASSHNRGGGLQDTEAFF,TGTGCCAGCAGCCATAACAGGGGGGGAGGTCTACAGGACACTGAAGCTTTCTTT,TRBV14,.,TRBD1,TRBJ1-1
CATKAGGPDTQYF,TGTGCCACAAAAGCGGGAGGGCCAGATACGCAGTATTTT,TRBV19,.,TRBD2,TRBJ2-3
CASSLQGAITEAFF,TGCGCCAGCAGCCTACAGGGGGCAATCACTGAAGCTTTCTTT,TRBV4-1,.,TRBD1,TRBJ1-1
CASTAGASSGGEKLFF,TGTGCCAGTACGGCAGGGGCCTCGTCTGGTGGTGAAAAACTGTTTTTT,TRBV19,.,.,TRBJ1-4
CASSPPYSGANVLTF,TGTGCCAGCAGCCCACCCTACTCTGGGGCCAACGTCCTGACTTTC,TRBV9,once,.,TRBJ2-6
CASPTGGKLNEQFF,TGTGCCAGTCCGACAGGGGGTAAACTCAATGAGCAGTTCTTC,TRBV5-4,.,TRBD1,TRBJ2-1
CASSLFQGTDTQYF,TGCGCCAGCAGCTTGTTTCAGGGCACAGATACGCAGTATTTT,TRBV5-1,.,.,TRBJ2-3
CSVLANNEQFF,TGCAGCGTACTAGCGAACAATGAGCAGTTCTTC,TRBV29-1,.,TRBD2,TRBJ2-1
CASSLSPGTQYF,TGTGCCAGCAGCTTGTCGCCGGGGACCCAGTACTTC,TRBV5-6,.,.,TRBJ2-5
CASSYRDNEQYF,TGTGCCAGCAGTTACAGGGACAACGAGCAGTACTTC,TRBV6-6,once,.,TRBJ2-7
CASSHDRDGEGYTF,TGTGCCAGCAGCCACGACAGGGATGGCGAAGGCTACACCTTC,TRBV13,.,TRBD1,TRBJ1-2
CASSFLGQDSWGQYF,TGTGCCAGCAGTTTCCTCGGACAGGACTCCTGGGGGCAGTACTTC,TRBV28,.,TRBD1,TRBJ2-7
CASSGLAHEQFF,TGTGCCAGCAGTGGACTAGCACATGAGCAGTTCTTC,TRBV2,.,TRBD2,TRBJ2-1